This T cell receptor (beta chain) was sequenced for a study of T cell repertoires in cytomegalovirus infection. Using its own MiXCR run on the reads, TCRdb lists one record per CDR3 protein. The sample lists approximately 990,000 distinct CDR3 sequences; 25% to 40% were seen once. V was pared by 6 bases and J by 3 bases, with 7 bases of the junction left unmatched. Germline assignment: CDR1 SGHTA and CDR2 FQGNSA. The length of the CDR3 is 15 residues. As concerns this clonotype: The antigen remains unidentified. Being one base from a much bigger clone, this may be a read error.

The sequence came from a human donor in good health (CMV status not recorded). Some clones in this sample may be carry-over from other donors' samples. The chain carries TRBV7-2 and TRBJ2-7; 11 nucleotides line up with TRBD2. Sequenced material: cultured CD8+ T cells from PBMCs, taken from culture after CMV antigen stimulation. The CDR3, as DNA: TGTGCCAGCAGTCAACTAGCGGGGGTAGACTACGAGCAGTACTTC. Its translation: CASSQLAGVDYEQYF.